Shown below are 3 T cell receptor beta chains from a single sample sequenced in a study of OX40 agonist ivuxolimab in advanced cancers. Receptor amplification or capture employed the immunoSEQ multiplex PCR assay. As stored in TCRdb, this immuneACCESS dataset retains in-frame rearrangements with V and J assigned. A fraction of the clones does not appear; measured against another copy, unresolved V genes explain less than half of the discrepancy, and the remainder lacks a known reason. The sample table contains some 64,000 clones; only one count was recorded for 75% to 85% of them. The leading ten clones occupy less than 0.9% of the sample. The input for sequencing was CD4+ or CD8+ T cells sorted from blood, taken in a trial of the OX40 agonist ivuxolimab. Receptor source: an adult with an advanced solid tumor such as melanoma, head and neck, liver or kidney cancer.

V and J are TRBV11-2 and TRBJ2-3, with D uncertain. Deletions cut 3 bases from V and 1 base from J, with 14 bases between. The germline V gene has CDR1 SGHAT and CDR2 FQNNGV. There are 16 residues in the CDR3. The CDR3 region is CASSFQASSRTDTQYF. CDR3 nucleotide sequence: TGTGCCAGCAGCTTCCAGGCCTCATCACGCACAGATACGCAGTATTTT.

This sequence joins TRBV18 and TRBJ2-5, with a weak D call TRBD2 (6 bases). Trimming stripped 5 bases from V and 4 bases from J, with 17 bases between. The CDR3 spans 15 residues. Germline loops: CDR1 KGHSH, CDR2 LQKENI. Written as DNA, the CDR3 is TGTGCCAGCTCATCGGGCGGGACTCCCTTAGAGACCCAGTACTTC. Protein sequence: CASSSGGTPLETQYF.

The table lists this clone with a count of one. The CDR3, as DNA: TGTGCCAGCTCACTGACAGGACTAGCTAACTATGGCTACACCTTC. It translates to CASSLTGLANYGYTF. This sequence joins TRBV18 and TRBJ1-2, with D possibly TRBD1 on 6 matching bases. With 4 bases removed from V and 0 bases from J, the gap between germline ends came to 12 bases. This CDR3 contains 15 residues. The germline V gene encodes CDR1 KGHSH and CDR2 LQKENI.